This paragraph covers one T cell receptor beta chain sequence. The sample belongs to a study of blood T cell repertoires in COVID-19. As for the study in general: COVID-19 samples from acute and convalescent phases originated in the United States, Italy and Spain. Sources were T cells, B-cell-depleted T cells, or PBMCs; the material itself was cDNA or gDNA.

V lost 1 base to trimming and J lost 2 bases, with 9 bases between them. Germline assignment: CDR1 LGHDT and CDR2 YNNKEL (reference sequence). The length of the CDR3 is 14 residues. The authors' processing: Nucleated cell number was recorded as an estimate derived from reference gene primer amplification. Sequencing was performed with immunoSEQ multiplex PCR; in TCRdb, only in-frame clones are kept and a portion is missing. V and J calls and clone size are given by that table; D and trimming were obtained from the DNA. The top ten hold 5% to 6.5% of the sample, which has under 35,000 clones, around nine tenths seen once.

The TCR originated in a human donor in a cohort sampled during active COVID-19. Input material: peripheral blood. This rearrangement joins TRBV3-1 (or the pseudogene TRBV3-2) to TRBJ2-7, with a possible D match to TRBD1 (5 bases). CDR3 nucleotides: TGTGCCAGCAGCCAAGGGGGCGGACCCTACGAGCAGTACTTC. Translating it yields CASSQGGGPYEQYF.